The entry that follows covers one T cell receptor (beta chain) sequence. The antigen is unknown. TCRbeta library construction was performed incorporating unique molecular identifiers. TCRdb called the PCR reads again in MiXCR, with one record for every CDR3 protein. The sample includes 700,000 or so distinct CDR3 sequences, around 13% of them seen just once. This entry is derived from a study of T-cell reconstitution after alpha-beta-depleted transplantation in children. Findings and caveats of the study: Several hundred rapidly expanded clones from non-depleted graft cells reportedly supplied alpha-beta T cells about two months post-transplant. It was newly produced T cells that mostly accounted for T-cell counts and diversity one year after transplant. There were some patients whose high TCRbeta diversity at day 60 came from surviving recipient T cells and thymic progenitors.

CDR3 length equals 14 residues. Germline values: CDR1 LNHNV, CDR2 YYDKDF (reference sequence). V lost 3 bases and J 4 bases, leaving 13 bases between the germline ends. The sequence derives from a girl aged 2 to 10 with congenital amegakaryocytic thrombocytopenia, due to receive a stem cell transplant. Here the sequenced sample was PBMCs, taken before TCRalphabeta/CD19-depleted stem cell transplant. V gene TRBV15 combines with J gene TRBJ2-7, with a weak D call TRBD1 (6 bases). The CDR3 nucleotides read TGTGCCACCAGCAGGGGCAGGGGCGATTACGAGCAGTACTTC. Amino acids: CATSRGRGDYEQYF.